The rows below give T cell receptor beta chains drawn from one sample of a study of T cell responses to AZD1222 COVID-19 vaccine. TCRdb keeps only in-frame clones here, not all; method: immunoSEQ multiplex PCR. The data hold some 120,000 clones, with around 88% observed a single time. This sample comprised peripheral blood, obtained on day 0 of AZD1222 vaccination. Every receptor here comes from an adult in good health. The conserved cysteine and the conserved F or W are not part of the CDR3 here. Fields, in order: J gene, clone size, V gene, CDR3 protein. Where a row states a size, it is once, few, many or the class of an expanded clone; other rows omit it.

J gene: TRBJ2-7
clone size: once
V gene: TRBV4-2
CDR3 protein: ASSPTRDRDYEQY

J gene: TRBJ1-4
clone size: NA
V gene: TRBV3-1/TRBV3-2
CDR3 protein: ASSQDRDRPTNEKLF

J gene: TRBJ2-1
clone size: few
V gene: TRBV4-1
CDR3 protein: ASSQDLAGAYNEQF

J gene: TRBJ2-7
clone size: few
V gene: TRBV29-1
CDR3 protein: SVGRDGYEQY

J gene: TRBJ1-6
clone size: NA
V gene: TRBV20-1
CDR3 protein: SASTGGSYNSPLH

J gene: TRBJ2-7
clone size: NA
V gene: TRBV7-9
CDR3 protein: ASSLETYEQY

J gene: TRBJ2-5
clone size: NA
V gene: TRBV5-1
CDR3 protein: ASSLEGQGTQY

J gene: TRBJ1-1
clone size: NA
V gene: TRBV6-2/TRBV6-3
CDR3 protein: ASSGRGGEGTEAF

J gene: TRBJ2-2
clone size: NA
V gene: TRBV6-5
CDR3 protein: ASRGRTNTGELF

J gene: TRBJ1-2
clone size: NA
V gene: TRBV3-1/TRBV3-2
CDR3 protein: ASSQRQSTFNYGYT

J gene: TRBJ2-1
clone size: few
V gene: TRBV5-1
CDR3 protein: ASSSTTTGDEQF

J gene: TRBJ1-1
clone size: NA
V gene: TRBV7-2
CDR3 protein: ASSPSREANTEAF

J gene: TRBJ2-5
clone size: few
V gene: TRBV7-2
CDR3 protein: ASSFTGGETQY

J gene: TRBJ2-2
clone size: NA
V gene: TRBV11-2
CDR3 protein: ASSPWAELTGELF

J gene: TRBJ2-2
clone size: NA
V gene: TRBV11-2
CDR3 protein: ASSLAALNTGELF

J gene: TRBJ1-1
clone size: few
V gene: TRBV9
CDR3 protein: ASARQGGNTEAF

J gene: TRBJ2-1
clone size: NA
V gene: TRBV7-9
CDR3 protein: ASSFRLAYSSYNEQF

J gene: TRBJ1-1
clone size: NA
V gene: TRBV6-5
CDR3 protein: ASSSLGPNTEAF

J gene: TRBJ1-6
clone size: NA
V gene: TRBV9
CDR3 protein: ASSARTGDNSPLH

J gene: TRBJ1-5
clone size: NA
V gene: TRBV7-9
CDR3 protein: ASSPSVGQSNQPQH

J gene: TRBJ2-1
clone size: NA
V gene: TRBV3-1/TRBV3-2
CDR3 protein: ASSQDDRTNEQF

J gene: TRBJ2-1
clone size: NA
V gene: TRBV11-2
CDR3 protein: ASSSRGLVGEQF

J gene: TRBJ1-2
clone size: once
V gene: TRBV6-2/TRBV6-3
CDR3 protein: ASRYREEGYGYT

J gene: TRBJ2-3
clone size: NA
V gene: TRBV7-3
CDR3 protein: ASQQGHGADTQY

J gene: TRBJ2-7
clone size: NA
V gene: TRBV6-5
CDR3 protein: ASSYSGTGVYEQY

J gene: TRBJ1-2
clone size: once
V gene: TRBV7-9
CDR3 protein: ASSLGVEQGSSGHGYT

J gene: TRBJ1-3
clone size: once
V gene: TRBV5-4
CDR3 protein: ASSLQGGNTIY

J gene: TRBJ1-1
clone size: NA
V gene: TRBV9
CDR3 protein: ASRETGSDTEAF

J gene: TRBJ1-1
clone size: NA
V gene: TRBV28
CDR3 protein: ASSLMDRSAL

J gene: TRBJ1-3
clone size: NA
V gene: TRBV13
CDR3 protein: ASSLGGRGTLGNTIY

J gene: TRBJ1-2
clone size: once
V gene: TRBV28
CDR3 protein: ASSRDRSAYGYT

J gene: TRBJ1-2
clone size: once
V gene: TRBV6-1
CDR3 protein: ASSEGPGPNYGYT

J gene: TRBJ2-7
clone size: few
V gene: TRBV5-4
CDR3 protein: ASSPMGKSNEQY

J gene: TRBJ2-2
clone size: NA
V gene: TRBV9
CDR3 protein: ASTPTGGDTGELF

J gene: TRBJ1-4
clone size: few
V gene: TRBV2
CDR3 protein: ASSRKQGIEEKLF

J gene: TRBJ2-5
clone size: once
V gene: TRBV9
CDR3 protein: ASSVGLAGGNQETQY

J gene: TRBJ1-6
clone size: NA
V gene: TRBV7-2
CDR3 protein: ASSLQSSYNSPLH

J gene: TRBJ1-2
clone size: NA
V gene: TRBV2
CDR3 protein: ASTRQAYGYT

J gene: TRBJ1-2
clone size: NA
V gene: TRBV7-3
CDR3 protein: ASSLTRDKRGYT

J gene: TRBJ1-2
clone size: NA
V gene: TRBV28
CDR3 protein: ASSLSPYGYT

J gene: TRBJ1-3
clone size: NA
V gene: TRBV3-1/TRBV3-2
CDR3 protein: ASSQEPGTSGNTIY

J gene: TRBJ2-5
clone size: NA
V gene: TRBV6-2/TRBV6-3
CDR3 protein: ASSYGGASGVYQETQY

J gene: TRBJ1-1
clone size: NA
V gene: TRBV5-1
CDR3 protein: ASRAGTVNTEAF

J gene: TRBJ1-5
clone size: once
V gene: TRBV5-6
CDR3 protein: ASSFLDRPNQPQH

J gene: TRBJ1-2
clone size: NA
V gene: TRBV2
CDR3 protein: ASSEESNYGYT

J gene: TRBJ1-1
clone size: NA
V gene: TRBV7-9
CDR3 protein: ASSSAGGQAGAF

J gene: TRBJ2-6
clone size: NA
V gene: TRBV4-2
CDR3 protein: ASSPREGAGANVLT

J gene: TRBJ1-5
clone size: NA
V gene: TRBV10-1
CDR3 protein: ASRRMEEVSNQPQH

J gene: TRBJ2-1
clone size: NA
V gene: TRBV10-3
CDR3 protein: AIRREMGTSGYNEQF

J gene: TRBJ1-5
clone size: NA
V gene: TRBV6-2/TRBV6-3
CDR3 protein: ASSYPPRRDQPQH

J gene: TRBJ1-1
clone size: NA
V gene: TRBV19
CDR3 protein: ASRTEMNTEAF

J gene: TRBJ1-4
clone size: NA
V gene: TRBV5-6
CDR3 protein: ASRTNREIREKLF

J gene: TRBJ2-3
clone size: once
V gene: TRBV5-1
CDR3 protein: ASSLAGTGTATQY

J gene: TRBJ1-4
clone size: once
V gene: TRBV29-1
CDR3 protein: SVGGWDRVHEKLF

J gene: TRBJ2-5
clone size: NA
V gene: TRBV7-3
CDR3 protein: ASSPGHSLSETQY

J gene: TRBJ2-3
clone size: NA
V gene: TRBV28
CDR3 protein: ASSPGGSTDTQY